This TCR beta chain stems from a study of CD8+ T cells in alopecia areata (dated 2018 in TCRdb). Regarding the research as a whole: The treated patients took part in an open-label pilot trial in which moderate-to-severe alopecia areata was treated with oral tofacitinib at 5 to 10 mg twice daily. RNA was extracted with the PAXgene miRNA kit for fixed scalp, the miRNeasy kit for PBMCs, and the RNeasy kit for mouse skin. Amplification of TCRbeta CDR3 regions was done by immunoSEQ multiplex PCR using 35 Vbeta forward primers and 13 Jbeta reverse primers. The SALT score, which quantifies the percentage of affected scalp surface area, was used to measure disease severity in treated patients. In both human patients and the C3H/HeJ mouse model, the study applied high-throughput TCRbeta sequencing to look at T cell clonal expansion in alopecia areata. Biopsies were taken from tofacitinib-treated patients at baseline and at 4 and 24 weeks of treatment, and a later scalp biopsy was taken in several of the tofacitinib-treated patients. Patients received tofacitinib for 6 to 18 months and were then followed off drug for 6 months to check for delayed response and recurrence. On the human side, TCRbeta sequencing was run on scalp tissue and on sorted CD4+ and CD8+ peripheral blood T cells from healthy controls and from alopecia areata patients with either patchy or totalis/universalis disease. Clonality in the scalp was compared among normal scalp (n=4), patchy alopecia areata scalp (n=8), and alopecia totalis/universalis scalp (n=8). The full study reports these points: Tofacitinib significantly lowered scalp clonality and the number of expanded CD8+ clones among the top 100 scalp clones. Compared with mice, TCR sequences shared between patients were less clear, possibly partly because of HLA diversity across the patient population. Because the treated cohort was small and had just a single nonresponder, larger studies are needed to establish links between baseline CD8+ expansion and response. During tofacitinib treatment, many expanded lesional clones stuck around in both scalp and blood, and this persistence may partly explain why relapse happens after treatment is stopped. Unlike mouse skin, where gammadelta T cells dominate, normal human skin contains resident alphabeta T cells that get sequenced too, which complicates analysis of the scalp TCR repertoire. Compared with normal scalp, lesional scalp, particularly in alopecia totalis/universalis, had higher clonality and more expanded CD8+ clones, which suggests antigenic drive.

Trimming at the junction amounts to 5 bases on V and 5 bases on J, and the germline ends lie 10 bases apart. Via the germline V gene, CDR1 is SGHAT and CDR2 FQNNGV. The CDR3, cysteine through phenylalanine, is 12 amino acids long. Of the read, only the CDR3 DNA is kept; its 36 bases are in frame from base 1. On this clone itself: It lacks a known antigen. Per-nucleotide qualities are absent, and no much larger clonotype sits a single base away.

The library was obtained by the immunoSEQ multiplex PCR assay. To provide template for TCR sequencing, every sample had RNA extracted and reverse transcribed into cDNA. First-strand cDNA was synthesized using SuperScript III with a 2:1 mix of oligo-dT and random hexamers. A synthetic immune receptor repertoire was used to measure amplification bias, and any remaining bias was corrected computationally. In the paper's pipeline: After raw reads were preprocessed to remove errors, the CDR3 was defined following IMGT conventions as running from the conserved cysteine to phenylalanine. Clonality was calculated as 1 minus Shannon entropy normalized by log2 of the number of productive unique TCRs. Whether scalp clones were CD4 or CD8 was inferred by matching scalp TCRbeta sequences against CD4 and CD8 repertoires sorted from blood. TCRdb took this table from immuneACCESS and kept in-frame rearrangements with V and J called. Such tables lack part of the clones; where checked against another copy, unresolved V genes explain under half of the gap, and the rest is unexplained. V and J calls and clone size are as listed in that table; D and trimming were resolved from the DNA. The sample contains hundreds of thousands of clones, 60% of them found a single time. The top ten clones comprise 0.8% to 1% of the sample.

The treatment or condition label here, explained by the study, means: oral pan-JAK inhibitor, 5-10 mg twice daily. Lesional scalp punch biopsies and peripheral blood were obtained from alopecia areata patients. PBMCs were isolated by density centrifugation and stained for CD3, CD4 and CD8, after which CD4+ and CD8+ T cells were sorted on a FACSAria. This sequence uses TRBV11-2 and TRBJ2-7; no D gene can be assigned with confidence. The clonotype comes from a human donor with alopecia areata. The sample was CD4+ T cells sorted from blood, taken around week 53, from a patient treated with tofacitinib. The nucleotides read TGTGCCAGCAGCCTACCTTACAACGAGCAGTACTTC. This translates into CASSLPYNEQYF.